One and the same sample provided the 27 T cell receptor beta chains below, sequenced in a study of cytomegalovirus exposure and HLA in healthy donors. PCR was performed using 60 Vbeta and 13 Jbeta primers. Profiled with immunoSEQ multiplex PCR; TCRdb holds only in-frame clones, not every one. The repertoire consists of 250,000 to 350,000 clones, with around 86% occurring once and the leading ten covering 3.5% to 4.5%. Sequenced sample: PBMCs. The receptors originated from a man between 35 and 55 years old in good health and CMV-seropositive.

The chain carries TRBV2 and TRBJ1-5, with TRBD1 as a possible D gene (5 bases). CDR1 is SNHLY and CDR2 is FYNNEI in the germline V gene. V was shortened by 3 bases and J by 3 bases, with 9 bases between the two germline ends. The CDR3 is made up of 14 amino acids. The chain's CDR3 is CASSDARVNQPQHF. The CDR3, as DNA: TGTGCCAGCAGTGATGCCAGGGTCAATCAGCCCCAGCATTTT.

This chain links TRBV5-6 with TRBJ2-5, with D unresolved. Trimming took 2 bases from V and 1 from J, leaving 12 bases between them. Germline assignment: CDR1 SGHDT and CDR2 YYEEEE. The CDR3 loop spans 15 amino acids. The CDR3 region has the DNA TGTGCCAGCAGCTTCTCCGCCAGGTTCCAAGAGACCCAGTACTTC. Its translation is CASSFSARFQETQYF.

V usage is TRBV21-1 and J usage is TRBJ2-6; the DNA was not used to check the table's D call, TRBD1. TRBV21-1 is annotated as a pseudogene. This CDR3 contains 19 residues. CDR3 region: CASIGQGKGRNSGANVLTF. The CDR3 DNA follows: TGTGCCAGCATCGGACAGGGGAAAGGTCGTAACTCTGGGGCCAACGTCCTGACTTTC.

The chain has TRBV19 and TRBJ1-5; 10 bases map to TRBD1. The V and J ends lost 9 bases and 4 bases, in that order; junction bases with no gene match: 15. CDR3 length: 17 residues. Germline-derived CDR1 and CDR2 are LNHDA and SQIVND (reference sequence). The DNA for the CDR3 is TGTGCCAGCCTTAAGGGGACAGGGGTACGGAAAAATCAGCCCCAGCATTTT. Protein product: CASLKGTGVRKNQPQHF.

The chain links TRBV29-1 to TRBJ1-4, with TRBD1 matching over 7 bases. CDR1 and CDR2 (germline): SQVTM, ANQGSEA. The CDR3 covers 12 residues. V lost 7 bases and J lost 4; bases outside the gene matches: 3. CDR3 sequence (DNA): TGCAGCGGCCGGGACAGTAATGAAAAACTGTTTTTT. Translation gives CSGRDSNEKLFF.

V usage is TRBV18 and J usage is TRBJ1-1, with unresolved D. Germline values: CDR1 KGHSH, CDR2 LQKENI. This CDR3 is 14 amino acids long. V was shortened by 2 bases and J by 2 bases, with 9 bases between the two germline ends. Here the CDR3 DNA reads TGTGCCAGCTCACCATATGCAGAAAACACTGAAGCTTTCTTT. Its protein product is CASSPYAENTEAFF.

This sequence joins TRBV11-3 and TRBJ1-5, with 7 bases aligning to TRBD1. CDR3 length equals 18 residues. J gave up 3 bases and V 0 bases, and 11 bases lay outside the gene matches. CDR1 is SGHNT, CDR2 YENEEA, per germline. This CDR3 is CASSLDFQGVSHNQPQHF. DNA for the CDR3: TGTGCCAGCAGCTTAGACTTCCAGGGGGTCTCTCACAATCAGCCCCAGCATTTT.

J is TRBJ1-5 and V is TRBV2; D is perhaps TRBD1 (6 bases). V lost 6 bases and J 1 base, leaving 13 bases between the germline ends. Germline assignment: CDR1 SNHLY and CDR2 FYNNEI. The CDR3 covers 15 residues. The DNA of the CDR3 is TGTGCCAGCAGAGACCCCCAGGGGAGCAATCAGCCCCAGCATTTT. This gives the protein CASRDPQGSNQPQHF.

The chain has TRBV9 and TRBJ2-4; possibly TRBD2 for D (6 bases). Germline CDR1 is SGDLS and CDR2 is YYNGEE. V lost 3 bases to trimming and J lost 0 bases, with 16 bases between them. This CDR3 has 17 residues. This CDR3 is CASSASGRGTAKNIQYF. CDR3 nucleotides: TGTGCCAGCAGCGCTTCGGGCCGCGGGACAGCCAAAAACATTCAGTACTTC. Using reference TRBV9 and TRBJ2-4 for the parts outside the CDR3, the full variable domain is DSGVTQTPKHLITATGQRVTLRCSPRSGDLSVYWYQQSLDQGLQFLIQYYNGEERAKGNILERFSAQQFPDLHSELNLSSLELGDSALYFCASSASGRGTAKNIQYFGAGTRLSVL.

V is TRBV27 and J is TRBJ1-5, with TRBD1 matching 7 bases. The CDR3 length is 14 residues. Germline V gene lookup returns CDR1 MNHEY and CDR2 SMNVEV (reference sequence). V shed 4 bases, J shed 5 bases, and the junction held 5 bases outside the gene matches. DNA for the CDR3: TGTGCCAGCAGTTGGGACAGTGAGTATCAGCCCCAGCATTTT. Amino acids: CASSWDSEYQPQHF.

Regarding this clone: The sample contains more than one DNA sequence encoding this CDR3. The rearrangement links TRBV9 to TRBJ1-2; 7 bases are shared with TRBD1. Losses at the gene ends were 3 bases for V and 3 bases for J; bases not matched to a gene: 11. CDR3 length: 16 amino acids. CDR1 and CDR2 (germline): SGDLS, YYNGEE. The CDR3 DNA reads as TGTGCCAGCAGCGCCGACCGACAGGGTGGAGACTATGGCTACACCTTC. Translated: CASSADRQGGDYGYTF.

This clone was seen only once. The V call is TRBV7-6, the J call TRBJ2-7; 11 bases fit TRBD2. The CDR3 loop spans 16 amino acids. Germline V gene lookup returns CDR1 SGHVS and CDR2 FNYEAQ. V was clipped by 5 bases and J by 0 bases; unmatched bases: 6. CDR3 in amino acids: CASSPRLAGSSYEQYF. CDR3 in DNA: TGTGCCAGCAGCCCACGACTAGCGGGGAGCTCCTACGAGCAGTACTTC.

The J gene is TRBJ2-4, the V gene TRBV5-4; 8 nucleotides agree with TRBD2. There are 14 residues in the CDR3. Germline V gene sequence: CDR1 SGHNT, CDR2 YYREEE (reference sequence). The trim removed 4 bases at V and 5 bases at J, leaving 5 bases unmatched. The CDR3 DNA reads TGTGCCAGCAGCCCCGTAGCGGGACAAAACATTCAGTACTTC. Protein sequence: CASSPVAGQNIQYF.

This CDR3 is CASSRGSTAYEQYF. The CDR3 bases are TGCGCCAGCAGCCGAGGGAGCACAGCCTACGAGCAGTACTTC. J is TRBJ2-5 and V is TRBV4-1; TRBD2 is a possible D gene (5 bases). TRBJ2-7 matches the DNA end more closely, so the J call is doubtful. This CDR3 is built from 14 residues. Germline CDR1 MGHRA, CDR2 YSYEKL.

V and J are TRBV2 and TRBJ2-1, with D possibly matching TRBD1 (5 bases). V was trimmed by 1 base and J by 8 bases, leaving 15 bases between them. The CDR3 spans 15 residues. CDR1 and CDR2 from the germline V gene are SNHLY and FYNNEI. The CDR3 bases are TGTGCCAGCAGTGAAGTAAGAAGGGGTTCGGATGAGCAGTTCTTC. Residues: CASSEVRRGSDEQFF.

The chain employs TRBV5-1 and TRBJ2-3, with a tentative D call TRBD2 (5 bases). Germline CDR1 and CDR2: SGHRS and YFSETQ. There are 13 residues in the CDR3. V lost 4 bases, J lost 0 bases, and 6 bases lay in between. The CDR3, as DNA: TGCGCCAGCAGCAGAGGGAGCACAGATACGCAGTATTTT. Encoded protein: CASSRGSTDTQYF.

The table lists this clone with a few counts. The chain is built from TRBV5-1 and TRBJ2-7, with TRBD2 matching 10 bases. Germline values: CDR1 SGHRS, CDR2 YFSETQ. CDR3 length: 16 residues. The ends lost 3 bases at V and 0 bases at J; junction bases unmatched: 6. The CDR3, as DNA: TGCGCCAGCAGCTCAGGGACTAGCGTAGTCTCCTACGAGCAGTACTTC. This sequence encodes CASSSGTSVVSYEQYF.

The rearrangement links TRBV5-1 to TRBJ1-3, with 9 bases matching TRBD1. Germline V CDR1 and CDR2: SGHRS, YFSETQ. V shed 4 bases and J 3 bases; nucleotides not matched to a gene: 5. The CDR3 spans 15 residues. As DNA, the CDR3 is TGCGCCAGCAGCAAGGGGGGACAGGGTGGAAACACCATATATTTT. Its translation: CASSKGGQGGNTIYF.

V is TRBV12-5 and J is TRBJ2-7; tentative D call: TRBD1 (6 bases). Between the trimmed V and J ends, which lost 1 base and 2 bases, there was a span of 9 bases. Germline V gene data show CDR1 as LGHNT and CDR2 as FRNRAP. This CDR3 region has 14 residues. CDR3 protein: CASGLGDMAYEQYF. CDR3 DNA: TGTGCTAGTGGTTTGGGGGACATGGCCTACGAGCAGTACTTC. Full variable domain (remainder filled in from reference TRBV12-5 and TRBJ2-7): DARVTQTPRHKVTEMGQEVTMRCQPILGHNTVFWYRQTMMQGLELLAYFRNRAPLDDSGMPKDRFSAEMPDATLATLKIQPSEPRDSAVYFCASGLGDMAYEQYFGPGTRLTVT.

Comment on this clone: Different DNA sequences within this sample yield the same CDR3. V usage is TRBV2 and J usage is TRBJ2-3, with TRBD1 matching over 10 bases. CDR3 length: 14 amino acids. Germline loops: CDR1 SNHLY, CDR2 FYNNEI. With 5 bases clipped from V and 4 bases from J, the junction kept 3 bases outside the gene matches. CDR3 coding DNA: TGTGCCAGCAGTTACGGACAGGGGGCAGATACGCAGTATTTT. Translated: CASSYGQGADTQYF. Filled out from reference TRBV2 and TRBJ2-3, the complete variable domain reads EPEVTQTPSHQVTQMGQEVILRCVPISNHLYFYWYRQILGQKVEFLVSFYNNEISEKSEIFDDQFSVERPDGSNFTLKIRSTKLEDSAMYFCASSYGQGADTQYFGPGTRLTVL.

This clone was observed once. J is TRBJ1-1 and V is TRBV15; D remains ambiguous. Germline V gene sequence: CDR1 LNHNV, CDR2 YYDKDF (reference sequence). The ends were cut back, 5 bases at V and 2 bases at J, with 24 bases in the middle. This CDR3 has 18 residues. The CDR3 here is CATSLSAGYDELNTEAFF. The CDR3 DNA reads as TGTGCCACCAGCCTAAGCGCGGGTTATGACGAGTTAAACACTGAAGCTTTCTTT. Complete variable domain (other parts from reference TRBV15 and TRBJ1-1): DAMVIQNPRYQVTQFGKPVTLSCSQTLNHNVMYWYQQKSSQAPKLLFHYYDKDFNNEADTPDNFQSRRPNTSFCFLDIRSPGLGDTAMYLCATSLSAGYDELNTEAFFGQGTRLTVV.

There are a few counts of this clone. Here the CDR3 DNA reads TGTGCCAGCAGTGACGGACAGGGGGCAGATACGCAGTATTTT. Its translation is CASSDGQGADTQYF. J is TRBJ2-3 and V is TRBV6-4, with 10 bases identical to TRBD1. V gave up 2 bases and J gave up 4 bases; unmatched junction bases: 0. This CDR3 spans 14 amino acids. Germline lookup yields CDR1 MRHNA and CDR2 SNTAGT.

CDR3 DNA: TGTGCCAGCAGTTACTCTTGGGGCCCCACCGGGGAGCTGTTTTTT. This translates into CASSYSWGPTGELFF. The V call is TRBV6-5, the J call TRBJ2-2, with D tentatively TRBD1 (5 bases). The CDR3 covers 15 residues. V was cut by 0 bases and J by 4 bases, with 9 bases left in between. Per the germline V gene, CDR1 is MNHEY and CDR2 is SVGAGI.

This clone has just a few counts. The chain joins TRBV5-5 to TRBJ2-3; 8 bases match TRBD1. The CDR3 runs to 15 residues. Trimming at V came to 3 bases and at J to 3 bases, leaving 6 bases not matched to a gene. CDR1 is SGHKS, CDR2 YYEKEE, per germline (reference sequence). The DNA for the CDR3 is TGTGCCAGCAGCTCTGACAGGGGTATTACAGATACGCAGTATTTT. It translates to CASSSDRGITDTQYF.

This CDR3 reads CASSVVAVASYNEQFF. The CDR3 nucleotides are TGTGCCAGCAGCGTAGTGGCGGTGGCATCCTACAATGAGCAGTTCTTC. The chain is built from TRBV9 and TRBJ2-1; D is uncertain. The germline V gene encodes CDR1 SGDLS and CDR2 YYNGEE. The CDR3 sequence is 16 residues long. V gave up 0 bases and J gave up 1 base, with 11 bases separating them.

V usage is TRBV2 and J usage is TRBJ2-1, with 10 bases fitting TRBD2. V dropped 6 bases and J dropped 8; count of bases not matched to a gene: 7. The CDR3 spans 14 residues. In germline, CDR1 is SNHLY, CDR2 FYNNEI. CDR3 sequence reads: CASRLAGANDEQFF. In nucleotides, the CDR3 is TGTGCCAGCAGGCTAGCGGGAGCAAACGATGAGCAGTTCTTC.

CDR3 region: CASSQDQGFRSYGYTF. The CDR3 coding sequence is TGCGCCAGCAGCCAAGATCAGGGCTTCCGATCGTATGGCTACACCTTC. The rearrangement links TRBV4-1 to TRBJ1-2; weak D call: TRBD1 (5 bases). Between the trimmed V and J ends, which lost 0 bases and 5 bases, there was a span of 16 bases. The CDR3 has 16 residues. CDR1 and CDR2 from the germline V gene are MGHRA and YSYEKL.